These 11 T cell receptor beta chains share one sample of origin, sequenced in a study of quantifying T cell responses using KT2 cells. Study overall: Reverse transcription used primers in the TCR alpha and beta constant regions.

The cDNA 3' end received a ligated oligonucleotide with a UMI. First-round PCR used 4 to 5 cycles and beta primers RC1.1 and RC1.2 covering TRBC1 and TRBC2. TCRdb redid the calling of the UMI-ligation and nested PCR reads with MiXCR, one entry per CDR3 protein. This table holds roughly 50,000 distinct CDR3 sequences, approximately 13% found once. The sequenced material came from PBMCs spiked with cells of the T cell clone KT2. All receptors come from a human donor.

This clonotype was counted a few times. V gene TRBV4-2 combines with J gene TRBJ1-1, with D hard to call. The CDR3 extends over 13 amino acids. V lost 1 base and J 4 bases, leaving 7 bases between the germline ends. Germline V gene data show CDR1 as LGHNA and CDR2 as YNFKEQ. The CDR3 is CASSQAVTTEAFF. As DNA, the CDR3 is TGTGCCAGCAGCCAAGCGGTGACCACTGAAGCTTTCTTT.

The rearrangement joins TRBV28 to TRBJ1-2; the match to TRBD1 covers 7 bases. Germline CDR1 MDHEN, CDR2 SYDVKM. V shed 7 bases and J 6 bases; nucleotides not matched to a gene: 8. There are 13 residues in the CDR3. CDR3 sequence (DNA): TGTGCCAGCAATACCGGGACAGAAGATGGCTACACCTTC. Amino acid sequence: CASNTGTEDGYTF.

This clonotype has at least ten counts. J is TRBJ2-7 and V is TRBV5-6, with D possibly being TRBD2 (5 bases). Germline V lookup: CDR1 SGHDT, CDR2 YYEEEE. Trimming removed 4 bases from V and 2 bases from J, with 13 bases in between. The CDR3 extends over 14 amino acids. The CDR3: CASSPPTGTYEQYF. In DNA form, the CDR3 reads TGTGCCAGCAGCCCCCCGACGGGGACCTACGAGCAGTACTTC.

This clonotype was detected only a few times. This chain links TRBV7-9 with TRBJ2-5, with a possible D match to TRBD2 (6 bases). Trimming removed 4 bases from V and 5 bases from J, with 11 bases in between. The CDR3 has 13 residues. Germline V gives CDR1 SEHNR, CDR2 FQNEAQ (reference sequence). CDR3 sequence: CASSSVGGETQYF. CDR3 sequence (DNA): TGTGCCAGCAGCTCCGTAGGAGGGGAGACCCAGTACTTC.

DNA for the CDR3: TGTGCCAGCAAAGCGGGAGGGATCACAGATACGCAGTATTTT. It encodes CASKAGGITDTQYF. V gene TRBV6-5 combines with J gene TRBJ2-3; 10 bases match TRBD2. Looked up from germline, CDR1 is MNHEY and CDR2 is SVGAGI. CDR3 length: 14 amino acids. V dropped 7 bases and J dropped 2; count of bases not matched to a gene: 3.

In its sample, this clonotype was seen a few times. The V and J genes are TRBV7-9 and TRBJ1-2; D is uncertain. V lost 2 bases and J 3 bases, leaving 7 bases between the germline ends. CDR3 length: 13 amino acids. The V gene's germline CDR1 is SEHNR and CDR2 FQNEAQ (reference sequence). The CDR3 loop is CASSLRRDYGYTF. CDR3 coding DNA: TGTGCCAGCAGCTTAAGGCGGGACTATGGCTACACCTTC.

This clonotype showed up many times. The V call is TRBV20-1, the J call TRBJ1-3; D might be TRBD1 (5 bases). The CDR3 contains 14 residues. V lost 6 bases and J lost 0, with 12 bases in between. The V gene's germline CDR1 is DFQATT and CDR2 SNEGSKA (reference sequence). The CDR3 here is CSAGTLSSGNTIYF. The CDR3 DNA reads TGCAGTGCGGGGACTCTGAGCTCTGGAAACACCATATATTTT.

Only a few counts were recorded for this clonotype. The chain couples TRBV29-1 to TRBJ1-2, with D possibly matching TRBD1 (6 bases). CDR1 and CDR2 from the germline V gene are SQVTM and ANQGSEA. The CDR3 has 12 amino acids. V lost 3 bases to trimming and J lost 4 bases, with 9 bases between them. The CDR3 sequence is CSVDSGVYGYTF. For the CDR3, the DNA is TGCAGCGTTGACTCAGGGGTCTATGGCTACACCTTC.

The chain links TRBV2 to TRBJ1-5, with a possible D match to TRBD1 (5 bases). The germline CDR1 and CDR2 sequences are SNHLY and FYNNEI. Trimming removed 4 bases at V and 11 bases at J, with 18 bases between. This CDR3 region has 14 residues. CDR3 nucleotides: TGTGCCAGCAGTGGTGTAGGGGTAAGGTCGTCCCAGCATTTT. Protein product: CASSGVGVRSSQHF.

This rearrangement joins TRBV12-3 or TRBV12-4 to TRBJ1-5; D gene ambiguous. V shed 6 bases and J shed 1 base, with 16 bases lying between them. This CDR3 comprises 16 residues. The CDR3 bases are TGTGCCAGCAGACTCGGAGGGTCCCTCAGCAATCAGCCCCAGCATTTT. As protein: CASRLGGSLSNQPQHF.

This clonotype was observed a few times. The chain uses TRBV6-2 or TRBV6-3 and TRBJ1-2, with 10 nucleotides matching TRBD1. J gave up 8 bases and V 0 bases, and 12 bases lay outside the gene matches. The germline CDR1 and CDR2 sequences are MNHEY and SVGEGT. CDR3 size: 17 residues. CDR3 residues: CASSYSRSDGTGEGYTF. The CDR3 nucleotides are TGTGCCAGCAGTTACTCGAGGAGCGATGGGACAGGGGAAGGCTACACCTTC.